Below, 31 T cell receptor beta chains from the same sample are listed, as sequenced in a study of T-cell memory formation after mild COVID-19. From the 5' RACE reads, TCRdb called clonotypes with MiXCR, one entry per CDR3 protein. This sample has a few hundred thousand distinct CDR3 sequences, with 15% to 20% found just once. Sequenced sample: PBMCs or a T cell subset sorted from them (not recorded which). The receptors derive from a man aged 18 to 35 who had mild COVID-19 (a few samples of this study predate the infection). Cell type and time point are not known.

The chain is built from TRBV12-3 or TRBV12-4 and TRBJ2-1; 8 bases are a match to TRBD1. This CDR3 spans 13 amino acids. V lost 5 bases, J lost 6 bases, and 3 bases stayed unmatched. The DNA of the CDR3 is TGTGCCAGCAGTGGGGGACAGGTCAATGAGCAGTTCTTC. Its protein is CASSGGQVNEQFF.

This chain connects TRBV6-2 or TRBV6-3 to TRBJ1-2; D is unresolved. Trimming stripped 4 bases from V and 3 bases from J, with 9 bases between. Germline-derived CDR1 and CDR2 are MNHEY and SVGEGT. The CDR3 sequence is 13 residues long. CDR3 protein: CASSSDGDYGYTF. DNA of the CDR3: TGTGCCAGCAGTTCGGACGGGGACTATGGCTACACCTTC.

The chain links TRBV14 to TRBJ2-7; 8 bases line up with TRBD1. V lost 0 bases to trimming and J lost 6 bases; unmatched junction nucleotides: 10. The CDR3 consists of 16 residues. CDR1 and CDR2 from the germline V gene are SGHDN and FVKESK. CDR3 region: CASSQDRSDRDLEQYV. CDR3 nucleotide sequence: TGTGCCAGCAGCCAAGATCGGTCGGACAGGGATCTCGAGCAGTACGTC.

This rearrangement joins TRBV11-1 to TRBJ1-1; 7 positions match TRBD1. CDR1 and CDR2 (germline): SGHAT, FQDESV (reference sequence). J gave up 5 bases and V 6 bases, and 9 bases lay outside the gene matches. The CDR3 covers 14 residues. CDR3 DNA sequence: TGTGCCAGCAGTAACTTTCAGGGGGATACTGAAGCTTTCTTT. It encodes CASSNFQGDTEAFF.

This clonotype was detected a few times. The chain joins TRBV21-1 to TRBJ2-7; TRBD1 was called by the table and not checked on the DNA. TRBV21-1 is a recognized pseudogene. CDR3 length equals 11 residues. The CDR3 DNA reads TGTGCCAGCCCCCGGGGATACGAGCAGTACTTC. Protein product: CASPRGYEQYF.

This clonotype was seen a few times. The chain carries TRBV5-6 and TRBJ1-1, with 9 bases identical to TRBD1. The CDR3 has 14 residues. Germline V gene sequence: CDR1 SGHDT, CDR2 YYEEEE. With 2 bases clipped from V and 6 bases from J, the junction kept 5 bases outside the gene matches. CDR3 in DNA: TGTGCCAGCAGCTTTGGACAGGGGAGGCCTGAAGCTTTCTTT. It translates to CASSFGQGRPEAFF.

This clonotype has just a few counts. This chain connects TRBV9 to TRBJ2-3; the match to TRBD1 covers 9 bases. Germline V gene lookup returns CDR1 SGDLS and CDR2 YYNGEE. Trimming removed 4 bases from V and 4 bases from J; junction bases left unmatched: 7. The CDR3 loop spans 15 amino acids. CDR3 amino acids: CASSFRTGEADTQYF. Here the CDR3 DNA reads TGTGCCAGCAGCTTTCGGACAGGGGAGGCAGATACGCAGTATTTT.

The rearrangement uses TRBV20-1 and TRBJ2-6, with D perhaps TRBD1 (6 bases). In germline, CDR1 is DFQATT, CDR2 SNEGSKA (reference sequence). The V gene lost 3 bases and the J gene lost 0 bases, with 9 bases spanning the gap. The CDR3 length is 15 residues. The CDR3 sequence: CSASPGHSGANVLTF. The CDR3 coding sequence is TGCAGTGCTAGCCCGGGACACTCTGGGGCCAACGTCCTGACTTTC.

This clonotype was seen more than once but under ten times. The J gene is TRBJ2-7, the V gene TRBV6-2 or TRBV6-3; D may be TRBD1 or TRBD2 (6 bases each). This CDR3 spans 17 amino acids. The germline V gene encodes CDR1 MNHEY and CDR2 SVGEGT. The V end lost 6 bases, the J end lost 1 base, and 22 bases lay between the germline ends. In DNA form, the CDR3 reads TGTGCCAGCAGCCTCCCCGGGGGCAGTTCCTTTTCCTACGAGCAGTACGTC. As protein: CASSLPGGSSFSYEQYV.

This chain uses TRBV7-9 with TRBJ2-3; a weak D match, TRBD1 (7 bases). This CDR3 is built from 17 residues. The V gene's germline CDR1 is SEHNR and CDR2 FQNEAQ (reference sequence). Trimming cost V 5 bases and J 0 bases, with 18 bases left between them. Here the CDR3 reads CASSPKGGQRSTDTQYF. CDR3 DNA: TGTGCCAGCAGCCCTAAGGGGGGACAGAGGAGCACAGATACGCAGTATTTT.

This clonotype was found a few times. The chain uses TRBV20-1 and TRBJ2-5, with D possibly being TRBD2 (6 bases). The CDR3 extends over 12 amino acids. CDR1 is DFQATT, CDR2 SNEGSKA, per germline (reference sequence). V lost 6 bases and J lost 0, with 8 bases in between. The DNA of the CDR3 is TGCAGTGCATCGGGGGACCAAGAGACCCAGTACTTC. The encoded protein is CSASGDQETQYF.

This clonotype appeared a few times. The chain joins TRBV20-1 to TRBJ1-1; TRBD1 might be the D (5 bases). The CDR3 is 14 residues long. Per the germline V gene, CDR1 is DFQATT and CDR2 is SNEGSKA (reference sequence). V gave up 4 bases and J gave up 4 bases, with 16 bases separating them. The CDR3 DNA follows: TGCAGTGCTATCCAAATGGGGGGAGTCACTGAAGCTTTCTTT. Translation gives CSAIQMGGVTEAFF.

V and J are TRBV10-3 and TRBJ1-1; D not certain. The CDR3 has 10 residues. Germline assignment: CDR1 ENHRY and CDR2 SYGVKD. V was shortened by 11 bases and J by 4 bases, with 8 bases between the two germline ends. The CDR3 region is CAAGGTEAFF. Written as DNA, the CDR3 is TGTGCCGCGGGAGGCACTGAAGCTTTCTTT.

This clonotype showed up just a few times. This sequence joins TRBV20-1 and TRBJ2-5, with D possibly TRBD2 on 6 matching bases. The length of the CDR3 is 14 residues. The germline V gene has CDR1 DFQATT and CDR2 SNEGSKA (reference sequence). Deletions cut 3 bases from V and 0 bases from J, with 11 bases between. The CDR3 sequence is CSARPRGNQETQYF. DNA for the CDR3: TGCAGTGCTAGGCCCCGGGGGAACCAAGAGACCCAGTACTTC.

J is TRBJ2-1 and V is TRBV20-1; D may be TRBD1 or TRBD2 (7 bases each). The CDR3 consists of 14 residues. Germline V gene sequence: CDR1 DFQATT, CDR2 SNEGSKA (reference sequence). V lost 6 bases to trimming and J lost 3 bases, with 15 bases between them. The CDR3 DNA follows: TGCAGTGCCCGGGGACAGCGGGGCTACAATGAGCAGTTCTTC. Protein sequence: CSARGQRGYNEQFF.

This clonotype was detected only a few times. The chain carries TRBV4-1 and TRBJ2-7; the D gene could be TRBD1 or TRBD2 (5 bases each). The V gene lost 5 bases and the J gene lost 12 bases, with 17 bases spanning the gap. CDR1 and CDR2 (germline): MGHRA, YSYEKL. CDR3 length: 12 residues. The CDR3: CASSWAAGRLYF. CDR3 in DNA: TGCGCCAGCAGCTGGGCGGCAGGGAGATTGTACTTC.

This clonotype was recorded a few times. This chain joins TRBV9 and TRBJ1-2; D is unclear. Trimming took off 0 bases at V and 8 bases at J, with 8 bases between the two ends. Germline V gene sequence: CDR1 SGDLS, CDR2 YYNGEE. The CDR3 extends over 12 amino acids. The CDR3 DNA is TGTGCCAGCAGCGTAGTGGCGGGAGGCTACACCTTC. Its translation: CASSVVAGGYTF.

V and J are TRBV7-8 and TRBJ2-2, with 9 bases identical to TRBD2. The CDR3 contains 14 residues. The ends lost 5 bases at V and 7 bases at J; junction bases unmatched: 5. Germline CDR1 reads SGHVS; CDR2 reads FQNEAQ. CDR3 nucleotide sequence: TGTGCCAGCAGCCCTAGTAGCGGGGGCGGGGAGCTGTTTTTT. It encodes CASSPSSGGGELFF.

This clonotype has a count of ten or more. The J gene is TRBJ1-2, the V gene TRBV7-2; tentative D call: TRBD1 (6 bases). Germline V gives CDR1 SGHTA, CDR2 FQGNSA. This CDR3 region has 16 residues. The V gene lost 5 bases and the J gene lost 8 bases, with 24 bases spanning the gap. The DNA of the CDR3 is TGTGCCAGCAGCCCCAATACCCAGGGGCCGGCTTGGGGCTACACCTTC. Encoded protein: CASSPNTQGPAWGYTF.

This clonotype has just a few counts. V usage is TRBV20-1 and J usage is TRBJ1-1; 9 bases map to TRBD1. J gave up 5 bases and V 3 bases, and 10 bases lay outside the gene matches. In germline, CDR1 is DFQATT, CDR2 SNEGSKA (reference sequence). This CDR3 comprises 15 residues. CDR3 sequence (DNA): TGCAGTGCTAGGTGGGGGACAGGGTCGTGGACTGAAGCTTTCTTT. Amino acid sequence: CSARWGTGSWTEAFF.

The genes are TRBV4-1 and TRBJ2-7; 7 bases match TRBD1. Germline loops: CDR1 MGHRA, CDR2 YSYEKL. This CDR3 is 16 amino acids long. The V segment lost 1 base and the J segment 2 bases; nucleotides outside the gene matches: 8. CDR3 protein: CASSQVSGTETYEQYF. For the CDR3, the DNA is TGCGCCAGCAGCCAAGTGTCCGGGACAGAGACCTACGAGCAGTACTTC.

This chain uses TRBV7-8 with TRBJ2-5; 7 nucleotides agree with TRBD2. The junction had 9 bases not matched to a gene; V was cut back by 0 bases and J by 2 bases. Germline CDR1 reads SGHVS; CDR2 reads FQNEAQ. The CDR3 length is 17 residues. Here the CDR3 reads CASSLARWASGQETQYF. CDR3 DNA: TGTGCCAGCAGCTTAGCGAGGTGGGCTAGCGGACAAGAGACCCAGTACTTC. The full variable domain, completed using reference TRBV7-8 and TRBJ2-5, is GAGVSQSPRYKVAKRGQDVALRCDPISGHVSLFWYQQALGQGPEFLTYFQNEAQLDKSGLPSDRFFAERPEGSVSTLKIQRTQQEDSAVYLCASSLARWASGQETQYFGPGTRLLVL.

CDR3 in DNA: TGTGCCAGCAGCTTAGTAGGGGATAATTCACCCCTCCACTTT. Amino acids: CASSLVGDNSPLHF. The chain combines TRBV7-2 with TRBJ1-6, with D perhaps matching TRBD1 (5 bases). The length of the CDR3 is 14 residues. Per germline, CDR1 SGHTA and CDR2 FQGNSA. Trimming pared 1 base from V and 5 bases from J, leaving 6 bases between.

The chain recombines TRBV4-1 with TRBJ2-5, with TRBD2 as a possible D gene (5 bases). Germline V CDR1 and CDR2: MGHRA, YSYEKL. CDR3 length: 14 amino acids. The ends were cut back, 8 bases at V and 1 base at J, with 14 bases in the middle. The CDR3 region is CASSRAEGQETQYF. The CDR3 DNA reads TGCGCCAGCTCTAGGGCCGAGGGCCAAGAGACCCAGTACTTC.

J is TRBJ2-5 and V is TRBV19; 9 bases are a match to TRBD2. V lost 3 bases to trimming and J lost 2 bases; unmatched junction nucleotides: 7. The CDR3 runs to 16 residues. The germline gives CDR1 LNHDA, CDR2 SQIVND (reference sequence). This CDR3 is CASSIVAGGLQETQYF. CDR3 nucleotide sequence: TGTGCCAGTAGTATCGTGGCGGGGGGGTTGCAAGAGACCCAGTACTTC.

The chain joins TRBV6-5 to TRBJ2-3; the match to TRBD1 covers 8 bases. Unmatched junction bases numbered 12, after V lost 2 bases and J lost 8 bases. Germline CDR1 MNHEY, CDR2 SVGAGI. The CDR3 totals 16 residues. CDR3 loop: CASSYAPGQVLGTQYF. CDR3 in DNA: TGTGCCAGCAGTTACGCCCCGGGACAGGTTCTTGGTACGCAGTATTTT.

This clonotype has only a few counts. The rearrangement uses TRBV5-1 and TRBJ1-2; a possible D gene is TRBD1 (5 bases). V lost 2 bases and J 4 bases, leaving 12 bases between the germline ends. The CDR3 consists of 14 residues. Germline CDR1 is SGHRS and CDR2 is YFSETQ. DNA of the CDR3: TGCGCCAGCAGCTTTGGGGGGACCGGCTATGGCTACACCTTC. Its protein is CASSFGGTGYGYTF.

V usage is TRBV7-2 and J usage is TRBJ2-3, with 7 bases identical to TRBD1. The CDR3 runs to 14 residues. Germline loops: CDR1 SGHTA, CDR2 FQGNSA. With V trimmed by 1 base and J by 3 bases, 1 base remained unmatched. The CDR3 region has the DNA TGTGCCAGCAGCTTAGAACAGGGGACAGATACGCAGTATTTT. Residues: CASSLEQGTDTQYF.

J is TRBJ2-1 and V is TRBV7-9, with no clear D. Germline loops: CDR1 SEHNR, CDR2 FQNEAQ (reference sequence). The CDR3 has 14 amino acids. Trimming left V 4 bases short and J 1 base short, with 8 bases between. The DNA for the CDR3 is TGTGCCAGCAGCTGGCAAACATCCTACAATGAGCAGTTCTTC. Translating it yields CASSWQTSYNEQFF.

This clonotype showed up just a few times. The chain uses TRBV7-6 and TRBJ1-4; D is possibly TRBD1 (5 bases). This CDR3 spans 15 amino acids. From germline, CDR1 is SGHVS and CDR2 FNYEAQ. The ends were cut back, 1 base at V and 7 bases at J, with 13 bases in the middle. The CDR3 DNA reads as TGTGCCAGCAGCTTAGGGGCAGGGTCCGGTGAAAAACTGTTTTTT. Encoded protein: CASSLGAGSGEKLFF.

The chain joins TRBV4-1 to TRBJ2-1, with D tentatively TRBD1 or TRBD2 (9 bases each). Trimming removed 1 base at V and 8 bases at J, with 27 bases between. Germline CDR1 reads MGHRA; CDR2 reads YSYEKL. This CDR3 spans 19 amino acids. The CDR3 is CASSQGQGVWLAGRDEQFF. The CDR3 DNA reads TGCGCCAGCAGCCAAGGACAGGGGGTTTGGCTAGCGGGACGGGATGAGCAGTTCTTC.